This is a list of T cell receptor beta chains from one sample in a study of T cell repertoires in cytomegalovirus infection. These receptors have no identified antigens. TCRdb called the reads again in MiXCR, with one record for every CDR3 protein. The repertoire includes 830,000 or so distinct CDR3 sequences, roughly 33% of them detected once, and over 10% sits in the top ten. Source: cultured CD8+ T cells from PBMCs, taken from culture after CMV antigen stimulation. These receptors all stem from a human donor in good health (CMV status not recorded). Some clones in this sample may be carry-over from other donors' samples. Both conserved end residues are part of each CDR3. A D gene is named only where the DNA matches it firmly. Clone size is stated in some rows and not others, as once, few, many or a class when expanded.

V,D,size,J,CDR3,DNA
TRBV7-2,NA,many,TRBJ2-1,CASSLFQGTYNEQFF,TGTGCCAGCAGCTTATTTCAGGGTACCTACAATGAGCAGTTCTTC
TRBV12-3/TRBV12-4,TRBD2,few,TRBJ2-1,CASSFAAGGPYNEQFF,TGTGCCAGCAGTTTTGCTGCGGGGGGGCCTTACAATGAGCAGTTCTTC
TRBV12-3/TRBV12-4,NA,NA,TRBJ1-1,CANSLGDFNTEAFF,TGTGCCAACAGTTTAGGGGACTTCAACACTGAAGCTTTCTTT
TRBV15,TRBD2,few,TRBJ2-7,CATSLAGGPAYEQYF,TGTGCCACCAGTCTAGCGGGGGGGCCCGCCTACGAGCAGTACTTC
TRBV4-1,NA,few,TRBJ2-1,CASSDTGSPFF,TGCGCCAGCAGTGACACCGGGTCCCCGTTCTTC
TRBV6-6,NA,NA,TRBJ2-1,CAGSYALLDLRGGGGWFF,TGTGCCGGCAGTTACGCCCTCCTCGACCTTAGGGGGGGCGGAGGATGGTTCTTC
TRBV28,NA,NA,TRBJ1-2,CASGLGGGRGYGYTF,TGTGCCAGCGGACTTGGGGGAGGCCGGGGATATGGCTACACCTTC
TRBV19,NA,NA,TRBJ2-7,CASSIANIGDEQYF,TGTGCCAGTAGTATAGCCAACATCGGGGACGAGCAGTACTTC
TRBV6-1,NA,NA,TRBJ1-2,CASRPPRQALGYTF,TGTGCCAGCAGACCCCCCAGACAGGCTCTTGGCTACACCTTC
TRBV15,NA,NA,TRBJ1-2,CATSRDLDTGRGGYTF,TGTGCCACCAGCAGAGATTTGGACACAGGGAGGGGGGGCTACACCTTC
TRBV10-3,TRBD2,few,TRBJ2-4,CAISGLAGGLNIQYF,TGTGCCATCAGTGGACTAGCGGGGGGGCTGAACATTCAGTACTTC
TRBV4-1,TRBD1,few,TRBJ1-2,CASSQTGWGGYTF,TGCGCCAGCAGCCAGACAGGGTGGGGCGGCTACACCTTC
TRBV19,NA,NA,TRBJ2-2,CASSTRAGFTGELFF,TGTGCCAGTAGTACCAGGGCGGGGTTCACCGGGGAGCTGTTTTTT
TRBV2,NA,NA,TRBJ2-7,CASSDRQGGYEQYF,TGTGCCAGCAGTGATCGGCAGGGTGGGTACGAGCAGTACTTC
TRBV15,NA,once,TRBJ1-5,CATSSGNQPQHF,TGTGCCACCAGCAGCGGCAATCAGCCCCAGCATTTT
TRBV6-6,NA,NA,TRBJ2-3,CASSFAGTPSTDTQYF,TGTGCCAGCAGTTTCGCCGGGACACCGAGCACAGATACGCAGTATTTT
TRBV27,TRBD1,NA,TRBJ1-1,CASGQGMGTEAFF,TGTGCCAGTGGACAGGGAATGGGGACTGAAGCTTTCTTT
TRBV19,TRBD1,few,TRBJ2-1,CASRGQVIGVAHNEQFF,TGTGCCAGTAGGGGACAGGTTATAGGGGTTGCACACAATGAGCAGTTCTTC
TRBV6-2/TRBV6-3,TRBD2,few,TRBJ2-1,CASRGVAGRFSVYNEQFF,TGTGCCAGCAGAGGGGTAGCGGGGAGATTTTCAGTCTACAATGAGCAGTTCTTC
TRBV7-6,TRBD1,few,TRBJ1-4,CASSPGTVNEKLFF,TGTGCCAGTTCCCCCGGGACAGTTAATGAAAAACTGTTTTTT
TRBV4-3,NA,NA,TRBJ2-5,CASSPWAGPEETQYF,TGCGCCAGCAGCCCCTGGGCGGGGCCTGAAGAGACCCAGTACTTC
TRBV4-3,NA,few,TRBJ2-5,CASSQDWGGGSETQYF,TGCGCCAGCAGCCAAGATTGGGGGGGGGGCTCGGAGACCCAGTACTTC
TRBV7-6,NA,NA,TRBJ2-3,CASSASPGVTDTQYF,TGTGCCAGCAGCGCGTCCCCGGGGGTGACAGATACGCAGTATTTT
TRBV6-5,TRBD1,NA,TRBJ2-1,CATRNEGQDAYNEQFF,TGTGCCACCCGGAATGAGGGACAGGATGCCTACAATGAGCAGTTCTTC
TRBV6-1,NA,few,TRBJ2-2,CAISDELNTGELFF,TGTGCCATTTCGGATGAACTGAACACCGGGGAGCTGTTTTTT
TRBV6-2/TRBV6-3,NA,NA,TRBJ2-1,CASSYPSAGSSYNEQFF,TGTGCCAGCAGTTACCCGTCGGCGGGGAGCTCCTACAATGAGCAGTTCTTC
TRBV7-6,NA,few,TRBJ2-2,CASSFFPTLNTGELFF,TGTGCTAGCAGCTTTTTCCCGACCTTAAACACCGGGGAGCTGTTTTTT
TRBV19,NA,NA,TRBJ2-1,CATEQGSSYNEQFF,TGTGCCACCGAACAGGGAAGCTCCTACAATGAGCAGTTCTTC
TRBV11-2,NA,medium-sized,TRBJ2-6,CASSLWTVERANVLTF,TGTGCCAGCAGCCTATGGACGGTGGAGCGGGCCAACGTCCTGACTTTC
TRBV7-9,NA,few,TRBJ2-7,CASSLPTDPWEQYF,TGTGCCAGCAGCTTACCAACAGACCCCTGGGAGCAGTACTTC
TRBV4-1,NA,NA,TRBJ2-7,CASSRFGGTYEQYF,TGCGCCAGCAGCCGATTTGGGGGGACCTACGAGCAGTACTTC
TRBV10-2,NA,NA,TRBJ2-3,CASHEVGSSTDTQYF,TGCGCCAGCCATGAGGTCGGGTCTAGCACAGATACGCAGTATTTT
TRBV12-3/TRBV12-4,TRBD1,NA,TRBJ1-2,CASRKTGPGGYTF,TGTGCCAGCAGGAAGACAGGGCCGGGGGGCTACACCTTC
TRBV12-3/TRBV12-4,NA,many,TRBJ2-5,CASSAPGAEETQYF,TGTGCCAGCAGCGCCCCGGGAGCGGAAGAGACCCAGTACTTC
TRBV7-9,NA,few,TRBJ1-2,CASSFEDYGYTF,TGTGCCAGCAGCTTCGAAGACTATGGCTACACCTTC
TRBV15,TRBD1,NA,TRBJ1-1,CATSDETGGGTEAFF,TGTGCCACCAGCGATGAAACAGGGGGAGGCACTGAAGCTTTCTTT
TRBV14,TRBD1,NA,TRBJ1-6,CASSLVGTGNSPLHF,TGTGCCAGCAGCTTGGTGGGGACAGGGAATTCACCCCTCCACTTT
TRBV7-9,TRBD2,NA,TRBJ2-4,CASSFSGDLAKNIQYF,TGTGCCAGCAGCTTCAGCGGGGACCTAGCCAAAAACATTCAGTACTTC
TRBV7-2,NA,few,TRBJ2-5,CASSLGQFNQETQYF,TGTGCCAGCAGCCTCGGACAGTTCAACCAAGAGACCCAGTACTTC
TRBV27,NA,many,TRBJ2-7,CASSTTYEQYF,TGTGCCAGCAGTACCACCTACGAGCAGTACTTC